These 26 T cell receptor beta chains were all obtained from the same sample, sequenced in a study of cytomegalovirus exposure and HLA in healthy donors. The PCR was carried out with 60 Vbeta primers and 13 Jbeta primers. Assay: immunoSEQ multiplex PCR; the TCRdb copy retains only in-frame clones and omits some. The sample yields 90,000 to 130,000 clones, more than 65% seen once. Sequencing was carried out using PBMCs. The source of these receptors is a woman aged 25 to 45 in good health and CMV-seronegative.

The chain carries TRBV11-2 and TRBJ2-7; unclear D gene. The ends were cut back, 4 bases at V and 1 base at J, with 8 bases in the middle. Germline V gives CDR1 SGHAT, CDR2 FQNNGV. There are 13 residues in the CDR3. The CDR3 DNA sequence: TGTGCCAGCAGCTCCCTACCGTCCTACGAGCAGTACTTC. This codes for CASSSLPSYEQYF.

This sequence joins TRBV11-2 and TRBJ1-2; TRBD1 aligns across 7 bases. Germline V CDR1 and CDR2: SGHAT, FQNNGV. This CDR3 is 13 amino acids long. The V segment lost 4 bases and the J segment 4 bases; nucleotides outside the gene matches: 3. CDR3: CASSSRDSYGYTF. CDR3 bases: TGTGCCAGCAGCTCCAGGGACAGCTATGGCTACACCTTC.

V and J are TRBV30 and TRBJ2-1; TRBD2 matches 12 bases. V trimming: 3 bases; J trimming: 8 bases; junction bases outside the gene matches: 11. This CDR3 contains 16 residues. Germline V gives CDR1 GTSNPN, CDR2 SVGIG (reference sequence). Written as DNA, the CDR3 is TGTGCCTGGAGAGCCATGACTAGCGGGAGTTTCGATGAGCAGTTCTTC. Protein sequence: CAWRAMTSGSFDEQFF.

The table lists this clone with a few counts. The J gene is TRBJ1-6, the V gene TRBV4-1, with 10 bases lining up with TRBD1. This CDR3 is 21 amino acids long. V shed 0 bases, J shed 6 bases, and the junction held 17 bases outside the gene matches. Germline V lookup: CDR1 MGHRA, CDR2 YSYEKL. CDR3 amino acids: CASSQEGGGQGVVGINSPLHF. The DNA of the CDR3 is TGCGCCAGCAGCCAAGAAGGTGGCGGACAGGGGGTGGTTGGGATTAATTCACCCCTCCACTTT.

The chain has TRBV6-5 and TRBJ2-7; tentative D call: TRBD2 (5 bases). Germline loops: CDR1 MNHEY, CDR2 SVGAGI. This CDR3 has 13 residues. Trimming took 6 bases from V and 2 from J, leaving 11 bases between them. The CDR3 here is CASRRGITYEQYF. The CDR3 DNA reads as TGTGCCAGCAGGAGAGGGATCACCTACGAGCAGTACTTC.

The chain employs TRBV30 and TRBJ1-1; tentative D call: TRBD1 (5 bases). The CDR3 totals 14 residues. Germline CDR1 and CDR2: GTSNPN and SVGIG (reference sequence). Trimming removed 5 bases at V and 2 bases at J, with 15 bases between. CDR3 residues: CAWEVFGGNTEAFF. In DNA form, the CDR3 reads TGTGCCTGGGAGGTGTTCGGGGGAAACACTGAAGCTTTCTTT.

This clone was observed a few times. The gene calls are TRBV28 and TRBJ2-2; the D gene is possibly TRBD1 (6 bases). This CDR3 contains 17 residues. Germline loops: CDR1 MDHEN, CDR2 SYDVKM. V lost 7 bases, J lost 1 base, and 19 bases lay in between. CDR3 sequence: CASTYSPGQMNTGELFF. As DNA, the CDR3 is TGTGCCAGCACCTATAGCCCGGGACAAATGAACACCGGGGAGCTGTTTTTT.

This clone was observed a single time. The chain joins TRBV5-4 to TRBJ2-7, with 9 bases fitting TRBD1. Germline trimming cut 4 bases from V and 1 base from J; bases unmatched to any gene: 15. Germline V CDR1 and CDR2: SGHNT, YYREEE (reference sequence). The CDR3 has 18 amino acids. The CDR3 sequence: CASSPGGKGTGLSYEQYF. Here the CDR3 DNA reads TGTGCCAGCAGCCCGGGTGGAAAAGGGACAGGGCTTTCCTACGAGCAGTACTTC.

The chain employs TRBV6-5 and TRBJ2-2, with 7 bases aligning to TRBD1. Trimming removed 5 bases from V and 0 bases from J; junction bases left unmatched: 3. The CDR3 totals 15 residues. Germline CDR1 is MNHEY and CDR2 is SVGAGI. DNA of the CDR3: TGTGCCAGCAGTACCGGGACAGCGAACACCGGGGAGCTGTTTTTT. Translated, it gives CASSTGTANTGELFF.

J is TRBJ1-2 and V is TRBV6-4; TRBD1 matches 8 bases. After removal of 6 bases from V and 4 bases from J, the junction contained 4 bases not matched to a gene. CDR3 length: 13 residues. CDR1 and CDR2 from the germline V gene are MRHNA and SNTAGT. This CDR3 reads CASSRTGSYGYTF. CDR3 in DNA: TGTGCCAGCAGCAGGACAGGGAGCTATGGCTACACCTTC.

This sequence joins TRBV6-5 and TRBJ1-2; 9 bases align to TRBD1. J was trimmed by 7 bases and V by 2 bases; bases with no gene match: 2. The CDR3 has 13 amino acids. CDR1 is MNHEY, CDR2 SVGAGI, per germline. The CDR3: CASSYDRGGGYTF. The CDR3 DNA reads TGTGCCAGCAGTTACGACAGGGGGGGTGGCTACACCTTC.

The rearrangement uses TRBV27 and TRBJ2-1; the match to TRBD2 covers 12 bases. The CDR3 has 15 residues. With V trimmed by 7 bases and J by 2 bases, 3 bases remained unmatched. The V gene's germline CDR1 is MNHEY and CDR2 SMNVEV (reference sequence). The CDR3 bases are TGTGCCAGCAAACTAGCGGGAGGACCCTACAATGAGCAGTTCTTC. Translation gives CASKLAGGPYNEQFF.

The chain carries TRBV29-1 and TRBJ1-1; possible D gene TRBD1, 5 bases. Germline V gene sequence: CDR1 SQVTM, CDR2 ANQGSEA. The CDR3 totals 13 residues. The V end lost 2 bases, the J end lost 5 bases, and 12 bases lay between the germline ends. The CDR3 DNA is TGCAGCGTTGAAAGGGACTTTGGGACTGAAGCTTTCTTT. As protein: CSVERDFGTEAFF.

The chain links TRBV30 to TRBJ1-2, with D perhaps TRBD1 (5 bases). CDR3 size: 14 residues. Germline assignment: CDR1 GTSNPN and CDR2 SVGIG (reference sequence). The V end lost 3 bases, the J end lost 5 bases, and 16 bases lay between the germline ends. The CDR3 DNA follows: TGTGCCTGGAGCCGGCAGGGTGGATCTTATGGCTACACCTTC. As protein: CAWSRQGGSYGYTF.

This rearrangement joins TRBV5-1 to TRBJ2-3; 14 nucleotides line up with TRBD2. The germline V gene encodes CDR1 SGHRS and CDR2 YFSETQ. The V segment lost 4 bases and the J segment 3 bases; nucleotides outside the gene matches: 10. This CDR3 is 18 amino acids long. The CDR3 here is CASSLGTSGSLRTDTQYF. The CDR3 DNA reads as TGCGCCAGCAGCCTCGGGACTAGCGGGAGTCTGAGGACAGATACGCAGTATTTT.

Only one count was recorded for this clone. The junction differs from germline at one of its ends, possibly a read error. The V call is TRBV10-1, the J call TRBJ2-5, with 7 positions matching TRBD1. Germline values: CDR1 WNHNN, CDR2 SYGVQD (reference sequence). The CDR3 runs to 14 residues. The CDR3 coding sequence is TGCGCCGGCAGTGACCTGACAGGGTGGGAGACCCAGTACTTC. Amino acids: CAGSDLTGWETQYF.

V gene TRBV6-5 combines with J gene TRBJ1-5; the match to TRBD1 covers 7 bases. CDR3 length: 14 amino acids. Losses at the gene ends were 5 bases for V and 5 bases for J; bases not matched to a gene: 6. Germline V gives CDR1 MNHEY, CDR2 SVGAGI. The CDR3 nucleotides read TGTGCCAGCAGTCCAAGGGGGCTCCATCAGCCCCAGCATTTT. Amino acid sequence: CASSPRGLHQPQHF.

The chain couples TRBV2 to TRBJ1-2, with 7 bases that match TRBD1. The ends lost 6 bases at V and 4 bases at J; junction bases unmatched: 11. This CDR3 contains 15 residues. Germline loops: CDR1 SNHLY, CDR2 FYNNEI. Here the CDR3 reads CASRADSGTAYGYTF. DNA of the CDR3: TGTGCCAGCAGGGCAGACTCCGGGACAGCCTATGGCTACACCTTC.

This chain's CDR3 is CASRFGTGHTEAFF. In nucleotides, the CDR3 is TGTGCCAGTAGATTCGGGACAGGGCACACTGAAGCTTTCTTT. This sequence joins TRBV19 and TRBJ1-1; 9 nucleotides match TRBD1. The CDR3 consists of 14 residues. Germline V gives CDR1 LNHDA, CDR2 SQIVND (reference sequence). J was trimmed by 3 bases and V by 6 bases; bases with no gene match: 5.

This chain joins TRBV28 and TRBJ1-5, with unresolved D. Germline CDR1 reads MDHEN; CDR2 reads SYDVKM. CDR3 length: 13 amino acids. The V end was cut by 3 bases, the J end by 6 bases, with 9 bases between. CDR3 in DNA: TGTGCCAGCAGTTTTCCGGGGTCTCAGCCCCAGCATTTT. It translates to CASSFPGSQPQHF.

The chain carries TRBV15 and TRBJ2-7, with 8 bases lining up with TRBD1. Germline V gene lookup returns CDR1 LNHNV and CDR2 YYDKDF (reference sequence). This CDR3 region has 14 residues. Unmatched junction bases numbered 6, after V lost 3 bases and J lost 5 bases. CDR3 nucleotides: TGTGCCACCAGCAGTTTGGACAGGGTCGACGAGCAGTACTTC. Protein: CATSSLDRVDEQYF.

The chain is built from TRBV4-3 and TRBJ1-4; D remains ambiguous. CDR1 is LGHNA, CDR2 YSLEER, per germline. This CDR3 contains 16 residues. Trimming took 4 bases from V and 0 from J, leaving 12 bases between them. The CDR3 protein is CASSPGRYSTNEKLFF. The CDR3 DNA reads TGCGCCAGCAGCCCGGGGAGGTATTCAACTAATGAAAAACTGTTTTTT.

This clone has only one observation. The chain uses TRBV2 and TRBJ2-2; the D is unclear. V lost 5 bases and J 1 base, leaving 8 bases between the germline ends. Germline V gene lookup returns CDR1 SNHLY and CDR2 FYNNEI. CDR3 length: 14 residues. The CDR3: CASSISGNTGELFF. CDR3 DNA sequence: TGTGCCAGCAGTATCTCAGGGAACACCGGGGAGCTGTTTTTT.

This clone was detected once. The J gene is TRBJ2-5, the V gene TRBV10-3; D gene uncertain. This CDR3 comprises 13 residues. Germline-derived CDR1 and CDR2 are ENHRY and SYGVKD. V was shortened by 4 bases and J by 1 base, with 7 bases between the two germline ends. CDR3 sequence (DNA): TGTGCCATCAGTGTAAGGAGCCAAGAGACCCAGTACTTC. Amino acid sequence: CAISVRSQETQYF.

This clone was seen only a few times. The chain joins TRBV19 to TRBJ1-2, with a weak D call TRBD1 (5 bases). This CDR3 has 16 residues. Germline values: CDR1 LNHDA, CDR2 SQIVND (reference sequence). Trimming stripped 1 base from V and 6 bases from J, with 18 bases between. The CDR3 loop is CASSIGGYAGTHGYTF. The CDR3 nucleotides read TGTGCCAGTAGTATAGGGGGATATGCAGGGACTCATGGCTACACCTTC.

The V and J genes are TRBV4-3 and TRBJ1-1; TRBD1 agrees at 7 bases. The V gene's germline CDR1 is LGHNA and CDR2 YSLEER. The CDR3 runs to 14 residues. V shed 4 bases and J 1 base; nucleotides not matched to a gene: 3. CDR3: CASSLGQRNTEAFF. The CDR3 coding sequence is TGCGCCAGCAGCCTGGGACAGAGGAACACTGAAGCTTTCTTT.